Listed below are T cell receptor beta chains from one sample, sequenced in a study of blood T cell repertoires in COVID-19. This table comes from immunoSEQ multiplex PCR, and its TCRdb copy is limited to in-frame clones, with some not included. This table holds about 200,000 clones, 75% to 85% found once. The sample was PBMCs or T cells enriched from blood (not recorded which). The origin of the receptors is a woman between 40 and 50 years old with acute COVID-19. CDR3s include the opening cysteine and the closing phenylalanine or tryptophan. A D gene is named only where the DNA matches it firmly. A row's size may be missing; if present it is once, few, many or a size class.

j_call clone_size v_call d_call cdr3_nt cdr3_aa
TRBJ1-5 - TRBV6-2/TRBV6-3 - TGTGCCAGCAGTCATTTTACGGGCGACCGGGGGAGCCGCAATAGCAATCAGCCCCAGCATTTT CASSHFTGDRGSRNSNQPQHF
TRBJ2-5 - TRBV29-1 TRBD2 TGCAGCGTCCAACCTCTAGCGGGGGGCGAGACCCAGTACTTC CSVQPLAGGETQYF
TRBJ2-7 - TRBV28 - TGTGCCAGCAGTTTGGGGGGGGGCGCCAGCTCCTACGAGCAGTACTTC CASSLGGGASSYEQYF
TRBJ2-7 - TRBV10-3 TRBD1 TGTGCCATCAGAAAGGAAGGGGGCTCAGGCGAGCAGTACTTC CAIRKEGGSGEQYF
TRBJ1-5 few TRBV28 - TGTGCCAGCAGGCCAACAGGGAATCAGCCCCAGCATTTT CASRPTGNQPQHF
TRBJ2-2 - TRBV30 TRBD2 TGTGCCTGGAGTCCCCCGGGACTAGCGGGAGTCGCCGGGGAGCTGTTTTTT CAWSPPGLAGVAGELFF
TRBJ2-7 - TRBV9 - TGTGCCAGCAGCGGGGGCCTATCCTCCTACGAGCAGTACTTC CASSGGLSSYEQYF
TRBJ1-4 few TRBV7-9 TRBD1 TGTGCCAGCAGCTTAGGCGTTAGTGGGACAGAAGGAAGAAAACTGTTTTTT CASSLGVSGTEGRKLFF
TRBJ1-2 once TRBV4-3 - TGCGCCAGCAGCCCCTCGGACAGTGAGGGGTATGGCTACACCTTC CASSPSDSEGYGYTF
TRBJ1-2 - TRBV11-3 - TGTGCCAGCAGCTTATATGGGAGCCGTGGGTACTACACCTTC CASSLYGSRGYYTF
TRBJ2-1 - TRBV3-1/TRBV3-2 - TGTGCCAGCAGCCAAGATGTCGGGACTCCAAGCTCCTACAATGAGCAGTTCTTC CASSQDVGTPSSYNEQFF
TRBJ2-3 - TRBV9 - TGTGCCAGCAGCGCTAGCCCCTCGGATACGCAGTATTTT CASSASPSDTQYF
TRBJ2-5 - TRBV19 - TGTGCCAGTAGTGAGTGGGCAGGCCCGGAGACCCAGTACTTC CASSEWAGPETQYF
TRBJ2-3 - TRBV5-8 - TGTGCCTCCCCCCACCCACAGGGTTACACAGATACGCAGTATTTT CASPHPQGYTDTQYF
TRBJ1-5 - TRBV19 TRBD1 TGTGCCAGTATGAGGCAGGGGGCGGTTCAGCCCCAGCATTTT CASMRQGAVQPQHF
TRBJ2-5 - TRBV19 - TGTGCCAGTAGTATCCGCAGGGGTGAGACCCAGTACTTC CASSIRRGETQYF
TRBJ1-1 few TRBV6-2/TRBV6-3 - TGTGCCAGCAGTTACACATCAGGGGAGGGAGGGACTGAAGCTTTCTTT CASSYTSGEGGTEAFF
TRBJ2-7 - TRBV19 - TGTGCCACAAGCCGGGACACTTCCTACGAGCAGTACTTC CATSRDTSYEQYF
TRBJ1-1 many TRBV6-1 - TGTGCCAGCAGTGAAGGGAAGGTTTGGGGGCTGGCCACTGAAGCTTTCTTT CASSEGKVWGLATEAFF
TRBJ1-6 once TRBV5-4 TRBD1 TGTGCCAGCAGCTTGGCCCCGGCACAGGGGAATTCACCCCTCCACTTT CASSLAPAQGNSPLHF
TRBJ2-1 few TRBV7-9 - TGTGCCAGCAGAACACAAGGGGATGAGCAGTTCTTC CASRTQGDEQFF
TRBJ2-5 - TRBV4-1 - TGCGCCAGCAGCCCAGGGGCGGACAATCAAGAGACCCAGTACTTC CASSPGADNQETQYF
TRBJ1-2 - TRBV13 - TGTGCCAGCAGCCGACGGGGTGGCTACACCTTC CASSRRGGYTF
TRBJ2-5 - TRBV5-5 TRBD1 TGTGCCAGCAGACTCGGACAGGGTGGTTTTTCGACCACTCGAGAGACCCAGTACTTC CASRLGQGGFSTTRETQYF
TRBJ2-3 - TRBV10-3 - TGTGCCATCAGAGCTATATCAACAGATACGCAGTATTTT CAIRAISTDTQYF
TRBJ1-5 - TRBV24-1 TRBD1 TGTGCCACCAGGGCCGGGACAGACTCCTCTCAGCCCCAGCATTTT CATRAGTDSSQPQHF
TRBJ2-2 few TRBV13 - TGTGCCAGCAGCTTAAGGGTGAGGGACACCGGGGAGCTGTTTTTT CASSLRVRDTGELFF